This T cell receptor (beta chain) emerged from a study of cytomegalovirus exposure and HLA in healthy donors. Findings of the study overall: In a later analysis, DRB1 alleles had the most associated TCRs; HLA-C alleles the fewest.

Primers included in the PCR were 60 Vbeta and 13 Jbeta primers. TCRdb keeps only in-frame clones here, not all; method: immunoSEQ multiplex PCR. This sample has over 150,000 clones, with about 80% found just once. In the case of this clone: Antigen specificity is unknown.

The germline V gene has CDR1 SGHNT and CDR2 YYREEE (reference sequence). This CDR3 region has 16 residues. The sequence was collected from a man in his forties in good health and CMV-seronegative. V is TRBV5-4 and J is TRBJ2-5; 9 positions match TRBD1. The J call is in doubt because the DNA end fits TRBJ2-7 better. Sequencing was performed on PBMCs. The CDR3 nucleotides are TGTGCCAGCAGCTTGCGGCCGACAGGGGGGAACTACGAGCAGTACTTC. Translating gives CASSLRPTGGNYEQYF.